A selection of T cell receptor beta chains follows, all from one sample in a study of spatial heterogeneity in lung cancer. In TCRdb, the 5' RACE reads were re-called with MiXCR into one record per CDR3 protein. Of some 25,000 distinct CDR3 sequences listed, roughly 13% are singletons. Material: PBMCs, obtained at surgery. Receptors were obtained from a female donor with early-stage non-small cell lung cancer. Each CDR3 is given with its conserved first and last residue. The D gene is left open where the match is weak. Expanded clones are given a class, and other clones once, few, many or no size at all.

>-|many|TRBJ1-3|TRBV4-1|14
CASSQAGTGNTIYF
TGCGCCAGCAGCCAAGCAGGGACTGGAAACACCATATATTTT
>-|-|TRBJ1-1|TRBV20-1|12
CSAASGGTEAFF
TGCAGTGCTGCATCCGGGGGGACTGAAGCTTTCTTT
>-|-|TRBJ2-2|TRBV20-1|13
CSASGPNTGELFF
TGCAGTGCTTCCGGGCCGAACACCGGGGAGCTGTTTTTT
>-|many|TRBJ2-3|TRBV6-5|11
CAIGAGDTQYF
TGTGCCATAGGTGCGGGGGATACGCAGTATTTT
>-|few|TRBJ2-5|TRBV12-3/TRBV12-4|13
CASSLTSLETQYF
TGTGCCAGCAGTTTAACCAGTTTAGAGACCCAGTACTTC
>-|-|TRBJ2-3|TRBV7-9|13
CASSETSTDTQYF
TGTGCCAGCAGCGAAACATCAACAGATACGCAGTATTTT
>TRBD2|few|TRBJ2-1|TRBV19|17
CASSIILAGGPQNEQFF
TGTGCCAGTAGTATAATCCTAGCGGGAGGGCCTCAGAATGAGCAGTTCTTC
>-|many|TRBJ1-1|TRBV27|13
CASSLRGGTEAFF
TGTGCCAGCAGTTTACGGGGGGGGACTGAAGCTTTCTTT
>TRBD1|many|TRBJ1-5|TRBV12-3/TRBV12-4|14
CASREETGSQPQHF
TGTGCCAGCAGAGAGGAGACAGGGAGCCAGCCCCAGCATTTT
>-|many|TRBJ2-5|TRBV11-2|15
CASSEPNRAQETQYF
TGTGCCAGCAGCGAACCTAACAGGGCGCAAGAGACCCAGTACTTC
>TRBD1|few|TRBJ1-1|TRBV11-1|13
CASTEDRGPEAFF
TGTGCCAGCACCGAGGACAGGGGGCCTGAAGCTTTCTTT
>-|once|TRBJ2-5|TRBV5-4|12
CASGGSQETQYF
TGTGCCAGCGGAGGAAGCCAAGAGACCCAGTACTTC
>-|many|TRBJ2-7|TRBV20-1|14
CSARVPSGFYEQYF
TGCAGTGCTAGAGTGCCCAGCGGGTTCTACGAGCAGTACTTC
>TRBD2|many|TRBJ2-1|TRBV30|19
CAWSSGLAGGYVSYNEQFF
TGTGCCTGGAGCTCGGGACTAGCGGGAGGGTATGTCTCCTACAATGAGCAGTTCTTC
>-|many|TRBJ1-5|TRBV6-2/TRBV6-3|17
CASSANSGRQSNQPQHF
TGTGCCAGCAGCGCCAATTCAGGGAGGCAGAGCAATCAGCCCCAGCATTTT
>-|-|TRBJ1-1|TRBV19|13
CASSMGVSTEAFF
TGTGCCAGTAGTATGGGGGTCTCCACTGAAGCTTTCTTT
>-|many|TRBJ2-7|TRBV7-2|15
CASSQGVRAGYEQYF
TGTGCCAGCAGCCAAGGGGTCAGGGCCGGCTACGAGCAGTACTTC
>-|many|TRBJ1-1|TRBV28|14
CASSSQAMNTEAFF
TGTGCCAGCAGTTCCCAAGCAATGAACACTGAAGCTTTCTTT
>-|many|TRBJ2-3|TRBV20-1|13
CSAIGGIADTQYF
TGCAGTGCTATTGGGGGGATCGCAGATACGCAGTATTTT
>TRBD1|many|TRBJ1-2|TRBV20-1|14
CSARNPTGVNGYTF
TGCAGTGCTAGAAATCCGACAGGGGTGAATGGCTACACCTTC
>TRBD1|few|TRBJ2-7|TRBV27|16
CASSWSGTARGDEQYF
TGTGCCAGCAGTTGGTCCGGGACAGCACGTGGGGACGAGCAGTACTTC
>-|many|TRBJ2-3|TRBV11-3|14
CASSSRAVTDTQYF
TGTGCCAGCAGCTCCAGGGCGGTCACAGATACGCAGTATTTT
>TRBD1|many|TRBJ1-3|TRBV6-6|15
CASSNRGFLIATIYF
TGTGCCAGCAGCAACAGGGGTTTCCTTATAGCCACCATATATTTT
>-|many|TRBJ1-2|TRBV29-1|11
CSVQGNYGYTF
TGCAGCGTCCAGGGGAACTATGGCTACACCTTC
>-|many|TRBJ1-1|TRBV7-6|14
CASSIGGRSTEAFF
TGTGCCAGCAGCATAGGAGGGAGGAGCACTGAAGCTTTCTTT
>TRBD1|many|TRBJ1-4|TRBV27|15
CASSLSGTGSEKLFF
TGTGCCAGCAGTTTATCGGGGACAGGGAGTGAAAAACTGTTTTTT
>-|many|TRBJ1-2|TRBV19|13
CASSPSWIGGYTF
TGTGCCAGTAGTCCAAGTTGGATTGGAGGCTACACCTTC
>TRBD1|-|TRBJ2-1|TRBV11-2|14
CACSYYRGNNEQFF
TGTGCCTGCAGCTATTACAGGGGTAACAATGAGCAGTTCTTC
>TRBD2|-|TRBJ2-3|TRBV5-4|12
CACREGQDTQYF
TGTGCCTGTCGGGAGGGCCAAGATACGCAGTATTTT
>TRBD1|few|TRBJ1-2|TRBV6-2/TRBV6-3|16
CASIQGAQILGYGYTF
TGTGCCAGCATCCAGGGGGCTCAGATCCTTGGCTATGGCTACACCTTC
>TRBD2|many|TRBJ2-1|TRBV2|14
CASSGGVAGDEQFF
TGTGCCAGCAGTGGAGGGGTAGCGGGAGATGAGCAGTTCTTC
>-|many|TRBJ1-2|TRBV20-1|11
CLPGGVYGYTF
TGCCTTCCGGGGGGAGTTTATGGCTACACCTTC
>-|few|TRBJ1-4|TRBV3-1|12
CASSQVNEKLFF
TGTGCCAGCAGCCAAGTCAATGAAAAACTGTTTTTT
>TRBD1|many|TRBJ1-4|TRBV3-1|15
CASSQPQGGSEKLFF
TGTGCCAGCAGCCAACCACAGGGGGGGAGTGAAAAACTGTTTTTT
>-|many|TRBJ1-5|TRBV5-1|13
CASRRDNDQPQHF
TGCGCCAGCAGACGGGACAACGATCAGCCCCAGCATTTT
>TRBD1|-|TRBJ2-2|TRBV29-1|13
CSVWTGTTGELFF
TGCAGCGTCTGGACAGGGACTACCGGGGAGCTGTTTTTT
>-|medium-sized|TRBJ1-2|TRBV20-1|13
CSVRRGLNYGYTF
TGCAGTGTCAGACGGGGCCTTAACTATGGCTACACCTTC
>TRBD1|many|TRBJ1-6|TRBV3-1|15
CASSQRDRGASPLHF
TGTGCCAGCAGCCAGAGGGACAGGGGGGCTTCACCCCTCCACTTT
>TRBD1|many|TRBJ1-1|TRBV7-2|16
CASSLGGGGMNTEAFF
TGTGCCAGCAGCCTCGGTGGAGGGGGCATGAACACTGAAGCTTTCTTT
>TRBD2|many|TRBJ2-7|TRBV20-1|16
CSARDSRSGFSYEQYF
TGCAGTGCTAGAGACTCGCGTAGCGGGTTCTCCTACGAGCAGTACTTC
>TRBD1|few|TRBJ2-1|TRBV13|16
CASSTTWTGPNNEQFF
TGTGCCAGCAGCACCACCTGGACAGGGCCAAACAATGAGCAGTTCTTC
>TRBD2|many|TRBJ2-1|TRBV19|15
CASSISSGRANEQFF
TGTGCCAGTAGTATCTCTAGCGGGAGGGCCAATGAGCAGTTCTTC
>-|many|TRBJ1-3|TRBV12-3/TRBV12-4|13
CASSFAIGNTIYF
TGTGCCAGCAGTTTCGCTATTGGAAACACCATATATTTT
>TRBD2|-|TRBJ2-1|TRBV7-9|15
CASSPTSERSNEQFF
TGTGCCAGCAGCCCAACTAGCGAGAGAAGCAATGAGCAGTTCTTC
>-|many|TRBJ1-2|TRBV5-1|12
CASSLDFYGYTF
TGCGCCAGCAGCTTAGATTTCTATGGCTACACCTTC
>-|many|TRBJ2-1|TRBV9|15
CASSPSGGPYNEQFF
TGTGCCAGCAGCCCGTCCGGCGGCCCCTACAATGAGCAGTTCTTC
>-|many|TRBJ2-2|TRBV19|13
CASSILMTGELFF
TGTGCCAGTAGTATCCTGATGACCGGGGAGCTGTTTTTT
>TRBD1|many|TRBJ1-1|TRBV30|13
CAWSSETGTEAFF
TGTGCCTGGAGTAGTGAGACAGGGACGGAAGCTTTCTTT
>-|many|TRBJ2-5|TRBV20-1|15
CSARTPEGFQETQYF
TGCAGTGCTAGAACTCCAGAGGGGTTTCAAGAGACCCAGTACTTC
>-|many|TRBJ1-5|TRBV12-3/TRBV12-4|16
CASSLASGYSNQPQHF
TGTGCCAGCAGTTTGGCCAGCGGATATAGCAATCAGCCCCAGCATTTT
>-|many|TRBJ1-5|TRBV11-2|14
CASSVGDVGQPQHF
TGTGCCAGCAGCGTAGGTGATGTAGGGCAGCCCCAGCATTTT
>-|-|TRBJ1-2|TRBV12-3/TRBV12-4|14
CASSLSFPGYGYTF
TGTGCCAGCAGTTTATCTTTCCCTGGGTATGGCTACACCTTC
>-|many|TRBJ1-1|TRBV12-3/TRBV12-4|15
CASSGNRNMNTEAFF
TGTGCCAGCAGTGGCAACAGGAACATGAACACTGAAGCTTTCTTT
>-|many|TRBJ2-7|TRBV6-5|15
CASSYIGARAREQYF
TGTGCCAGCAGTTACATTGGTGCCCGGGCTCGGGAGCAGTACTTC
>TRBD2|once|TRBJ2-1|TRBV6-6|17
CASSSTSTASGRDWQFF
TGTGCCAGCAGTTCAACCAGTACGGCTAGCGGGAGGGACTGGCAGTTCTTC
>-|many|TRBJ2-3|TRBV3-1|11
CASSQTDTQYF
TGTGCCAGCAGCCAAACAGATACGCAGTATTTT
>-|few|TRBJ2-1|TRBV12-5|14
CASGLKASFDEQFF
TGTGCTAGTGGTTTAAAGGCTAGCTTCGATGAGCAGTTCTTC
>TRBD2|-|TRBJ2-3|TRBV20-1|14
CSAKVREGTDTQYF
TGCAGTGCTAAGGTGCGGGAGGGCACAGATACGCAGTATTTT
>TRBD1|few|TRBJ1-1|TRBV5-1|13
CASSEQGSTEAFF
TGCGCCAGCAGCGAACAGGGGTCCACTGAAGCTTTCTTT